Listed here is a single TCR beta chain. What it recognizes is unknown. The entry originates in a study of T-cell memory formation after mild COVID-19. General observations from the study: Cross-reactive memory appears to have joined, as suggested by some responding clones showing up in pre-infection memory.

TCRdb re-called the 5' RACE reads with MiXCR, one entry per CDR3 protein. Counted here are roughly 160,000 distinct CDR3 sequences, under 14% occurring once; the ten biggest clones make up less than 4%. Sequencing was done on a sample of PBMCs or a T cell subset sorted from them (not recorded which). The clonotype comes from a young man who had mild COVID-19 (a few samples of this study predate the infection). Cell type and time point are not known.

CDR3: CASSIGTSGYYNEQFF. The CDR3 nucleotides are TGTGCCAGCAGCATCGGGACTTCCGGTTACTACAATGAGCAGTTCTTC. V gene TRBV9 combines with J gene TRBJ2-1; maybe TRBD2 (6 bases). V lost 4 bases, J lost 3 bases, and 17 bases lay in between. Germline V gene lookup returns CDR1 SGDLS and CDR2 YYNGEE. This CDR3 has 16 residues.